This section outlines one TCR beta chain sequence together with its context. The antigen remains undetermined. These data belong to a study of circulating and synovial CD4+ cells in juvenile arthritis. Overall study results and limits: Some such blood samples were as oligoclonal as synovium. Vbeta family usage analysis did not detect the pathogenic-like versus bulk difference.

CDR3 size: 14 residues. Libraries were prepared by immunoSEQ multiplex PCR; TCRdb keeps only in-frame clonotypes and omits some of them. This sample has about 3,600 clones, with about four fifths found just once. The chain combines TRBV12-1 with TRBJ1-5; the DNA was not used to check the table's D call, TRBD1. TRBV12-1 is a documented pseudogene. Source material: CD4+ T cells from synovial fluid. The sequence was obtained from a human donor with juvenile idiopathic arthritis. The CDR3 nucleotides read TGTGCCAGCAGCCCTGGGACAGGCAATCAGCCCCAGCATTTT. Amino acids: CASSPGTGNQPQHF.